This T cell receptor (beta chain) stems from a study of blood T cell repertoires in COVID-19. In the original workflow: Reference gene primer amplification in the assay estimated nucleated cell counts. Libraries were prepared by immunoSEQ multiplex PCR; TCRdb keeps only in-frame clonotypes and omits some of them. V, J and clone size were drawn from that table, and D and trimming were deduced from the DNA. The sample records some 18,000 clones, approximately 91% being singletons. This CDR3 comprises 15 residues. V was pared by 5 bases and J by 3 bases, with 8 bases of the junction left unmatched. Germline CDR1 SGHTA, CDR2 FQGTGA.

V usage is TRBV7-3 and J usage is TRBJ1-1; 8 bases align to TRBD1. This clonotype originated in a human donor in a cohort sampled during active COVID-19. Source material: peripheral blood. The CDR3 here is CASSPGDRIYTEAFF. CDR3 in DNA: TGTGCCAGCAGCCCGGGGGACAGGATATACACTGAAGCTTTCTTT.